This TCR beta chain is from a study of blood T cell repertoires in COVID-19. About the research overall: Samples representing acute and convalescent COVID-19 were sourced from the United States, Italy and Spain. PBMCs, B-cell-depleted T cells, or T cells provided the cDNA or gDNA that made up the material.

In the study's own analysis: Reference gene primers were amplified, and this amplification served to estimate nucleated cell counts. The repertoire was sequenced with immunoSEQ multiplex PCR; TCRdb's copy has only in-frame clones and lacks some. V and J calls and clone size are those listed in that table; D and trimming were worked out from the DNA. The sample includes 270,000 or so clones, approximately 83% of them seen just once. A few counts support this clone. The sequence was obtained from a human donor in a cohort sampled during active COVID-19. Input material: peripheral blood.

The CDR3 DNA reads as TGCGCCAGCAGCTTGGCCTTGACCGCCGGGGGGTCCCAGTACTTC. Protein: CASSLALTAGGSQYF. This sequence joins TRBV5-1 and TRBJ2-5, with 7 nucleotides matching TRBD2. The CDR3 has 15 residues. After removal of 0 bases from V and 9 bases from J, the junction contained 11 bases not matched to a gene. Germline V gene data show CDR1 as SGHRS and CDR2 as YFSETQ.